This record looks at one T cell receptor (beta chain) sequence and its context. In germline, CDR1 is MGHDK, CDR2 SYGVNS. V lost 6 bases and J lost 5; bases outside the gene matches: 9. The CDR3 is 14 residues long. These data are taken from a study of glioma-infiltrating T cells after dendritic cell vaccination. Primers: 60 V beta forward and 13 J beta reverse. Measured with immunoSEQ multiplex PCR; TCRdb has only the in-frame clones, and not every one. The table lists about 73,000 clones, almost 85% of them singletons. Selection required adequate fresh-frozen tumor tissue plus more than two years' survival data.

This material consisted of blood, taken before dendritic cell vaccination. This clonotype was obtained from a human donor with glioblastoma. V and J are TRBV25-1 and TRBJ1-2, with 7 bases identical to TRBD1. In DNA form, the CDR3 reads TGTGCCAGCAGGGAAGCTTCAGGGGGTTATGGCTACACCTTC. Encoded protein: CASREASGGYGYTF.